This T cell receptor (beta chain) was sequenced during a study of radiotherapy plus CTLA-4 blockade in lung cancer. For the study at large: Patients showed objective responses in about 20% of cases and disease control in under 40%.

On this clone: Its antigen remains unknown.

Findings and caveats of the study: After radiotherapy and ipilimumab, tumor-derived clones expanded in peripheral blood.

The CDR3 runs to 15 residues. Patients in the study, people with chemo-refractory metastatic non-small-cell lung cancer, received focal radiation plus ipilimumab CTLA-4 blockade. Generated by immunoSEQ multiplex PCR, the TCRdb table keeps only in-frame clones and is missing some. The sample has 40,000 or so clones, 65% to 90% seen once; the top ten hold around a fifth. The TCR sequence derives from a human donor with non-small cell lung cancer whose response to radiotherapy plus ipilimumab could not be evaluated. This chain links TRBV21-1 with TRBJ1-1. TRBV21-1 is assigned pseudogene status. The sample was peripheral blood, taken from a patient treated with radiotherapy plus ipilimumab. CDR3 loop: CASSTRGGKDGEAFF. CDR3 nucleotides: TGTGCCAGCAGCACGCGGGGGGGGAAGGATGGTGAAGCTTTCTTT.